This T cell receptor (beta chain) came from a study of cytomegalovirus exposure and HLA in healthy donors. The data were produced by immunoSEQ multiplex PCR, yet TCRdb's version contains in-frame clones alone and is incomplete. The sample records under 200,000 clones, roughly 89% being singletons. Separation from the roughly 670-subject first cohort characterized the roughly 110-subject validation cohort, to which the donors belonged. Germline V gene sequence: CDR1 SGHNT, CDR2 YYREEE (reference sequence). V was pared by 4 bases and J by 1 base, with 9 bases of the junction left unmatched. CDR3 length: 16 amino acids.

This receptor was obtained from a woman aged 18-29 years in good health and CMV-seropositive. Sequencing was done on a sample of PBMCs. This chain connects TRBV5-4 to TRBJ1-2, with 8 bases matching TRBD1. The CDR3 sequence is CASSQEGQVNNYGYTF. CDR3 coding DNA: TGTGCCAGCAGCCAAGAGGGACAGGTTAATAACTATGGCTACACCTTC.